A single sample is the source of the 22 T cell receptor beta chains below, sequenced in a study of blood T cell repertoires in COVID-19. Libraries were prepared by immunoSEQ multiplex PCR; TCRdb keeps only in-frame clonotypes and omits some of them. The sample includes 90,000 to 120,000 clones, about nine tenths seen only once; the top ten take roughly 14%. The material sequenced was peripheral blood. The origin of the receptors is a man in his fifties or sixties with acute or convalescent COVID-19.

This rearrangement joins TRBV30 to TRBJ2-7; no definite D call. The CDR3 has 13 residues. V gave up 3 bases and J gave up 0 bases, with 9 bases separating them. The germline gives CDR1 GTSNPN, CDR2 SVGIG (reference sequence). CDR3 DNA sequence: TGTGCCTGGAGGCGCCCGAGCTCCTACGAGCAGTACTTC. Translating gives CAWRRPSSYEQYF.

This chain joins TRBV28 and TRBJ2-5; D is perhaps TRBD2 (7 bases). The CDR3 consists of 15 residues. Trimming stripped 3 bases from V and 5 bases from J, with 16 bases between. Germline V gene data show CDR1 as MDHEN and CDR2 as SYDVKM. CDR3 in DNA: TGTGCCAGCAGTTTGACCGGGGGGCGGTGGGAGACCCAGTACTTC. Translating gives CASSLTGGRWETQYF.

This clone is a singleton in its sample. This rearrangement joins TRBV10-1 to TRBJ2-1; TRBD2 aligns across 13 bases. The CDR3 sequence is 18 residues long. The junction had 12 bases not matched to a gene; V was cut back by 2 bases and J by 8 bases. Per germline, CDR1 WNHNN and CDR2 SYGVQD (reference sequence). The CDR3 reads CASSEGLAGESMGDEQFF. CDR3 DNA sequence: TGCGCCAGCAGTGAGGGACTAGCGGGAGAGTCGATGGGCGATGAGCAGTTCTTC.

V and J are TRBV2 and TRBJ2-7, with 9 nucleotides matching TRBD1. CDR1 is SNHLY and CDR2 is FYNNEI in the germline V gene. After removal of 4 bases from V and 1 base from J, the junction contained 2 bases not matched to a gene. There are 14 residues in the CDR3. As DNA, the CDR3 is TGTGCCAGCAGTGGGGACAGGGCGTCCTACGAGCAGTACTTC. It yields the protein CASSGDRASYEQYF.

The CDR3 DNA is TGTGCCAGCAGCCAAGGAGATGGGAGGGAAGAGACCCAGTACTTC. Translation gives CASSQGDGREETQYF. The J gene is TRBJ2-5, the V gene TRBV4-2; 7 bases align to TRBD2. CDR3 size: 15 residues. Germline V gene lookup returns CDR1 LGHNA and CDR2 YNFKEQ. V shed 1 base, J shed 3 bases, and the junction held 5 bases outside the gene matches.

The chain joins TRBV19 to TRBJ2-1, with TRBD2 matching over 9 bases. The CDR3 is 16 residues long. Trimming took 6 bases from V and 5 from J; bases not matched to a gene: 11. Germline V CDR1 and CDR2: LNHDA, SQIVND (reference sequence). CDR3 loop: CASRHRAGGLNNEQFF. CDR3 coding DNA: TGTGCCAGTAGACATCGGGCGGGAGGGCTGAACAATGAGCAGTTCTTC.

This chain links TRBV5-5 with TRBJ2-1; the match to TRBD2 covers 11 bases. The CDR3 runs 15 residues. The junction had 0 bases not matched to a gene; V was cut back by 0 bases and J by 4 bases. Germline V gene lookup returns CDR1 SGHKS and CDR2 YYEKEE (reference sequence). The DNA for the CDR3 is TGTGCCAGCAGCTTGGGACTAGCGGGATACAATGAGCAGTTCTTC. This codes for CASSLGLAGYNEQFF.

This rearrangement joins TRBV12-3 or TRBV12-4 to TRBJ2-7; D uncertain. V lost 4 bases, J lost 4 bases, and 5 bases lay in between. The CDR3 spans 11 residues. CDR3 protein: CASSSLYEQYF. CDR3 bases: TGTGCCAGCAGTTCACTATACGAGCAGTACTTC.

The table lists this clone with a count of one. CDR3 amino acids: CASTRLAGENEQFF. As DNA, the CDR3 is TGTGCCAGTACCCGACTAGCGGGAGAAAATGAGCAGTTCTTC. The chain couples TRBV19 to TRBJ2-1, with 12 bases matching TRBD2. The CDR3 has 14 amino acids. Germline values: CDR1 LNHDA, CDR2 SQIVND (reference sequence). Trimming removed 7 bases from V and 7 bases from J; junction bases left unmatched: 5.

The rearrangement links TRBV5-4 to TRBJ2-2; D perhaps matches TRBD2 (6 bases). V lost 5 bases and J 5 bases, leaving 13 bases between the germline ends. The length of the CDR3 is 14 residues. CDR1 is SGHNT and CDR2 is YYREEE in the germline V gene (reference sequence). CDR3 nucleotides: TGTGCCAGCAGGGGGGGAGTAGATACCGGGGAGCTGTTTTTT. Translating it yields CASRGGVDTGELFF.

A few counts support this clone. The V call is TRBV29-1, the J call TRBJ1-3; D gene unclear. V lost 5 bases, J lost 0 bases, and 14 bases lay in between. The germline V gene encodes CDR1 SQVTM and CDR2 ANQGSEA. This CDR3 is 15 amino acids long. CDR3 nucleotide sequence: TGCAGCGTTCAGACACGGGGTCTCTCTGGAAACACCATATATTTT. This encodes CSVQTRGLSGNTIYF.

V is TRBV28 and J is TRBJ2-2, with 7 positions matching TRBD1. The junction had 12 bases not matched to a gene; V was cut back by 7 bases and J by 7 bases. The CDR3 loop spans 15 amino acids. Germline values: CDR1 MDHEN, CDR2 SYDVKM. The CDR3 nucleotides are TGTGCCAGCACCTTCGGGCAGGGGGACGTCGGGGAGCTGTTTTTT. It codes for CASTFGQGDVGELFF.

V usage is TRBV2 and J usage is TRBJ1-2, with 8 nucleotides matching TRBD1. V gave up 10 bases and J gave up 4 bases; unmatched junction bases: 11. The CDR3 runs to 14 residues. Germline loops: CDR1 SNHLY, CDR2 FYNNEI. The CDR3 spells CAIRPRTGPYGYTF. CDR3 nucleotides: TGTGCCATCCGACCCCGGACAGGGCCCTATGGCTACACCTTC.

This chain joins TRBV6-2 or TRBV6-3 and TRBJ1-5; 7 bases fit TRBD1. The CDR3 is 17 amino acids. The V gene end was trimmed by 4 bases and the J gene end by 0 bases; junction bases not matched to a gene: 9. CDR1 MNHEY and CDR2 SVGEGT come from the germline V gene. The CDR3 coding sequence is TGTGCCAGCAGTTCTCGGGACAGCGTATATAGCAATCAGCCCCAGCATTTT. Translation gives CASSSRDSVYSNQPQHF.

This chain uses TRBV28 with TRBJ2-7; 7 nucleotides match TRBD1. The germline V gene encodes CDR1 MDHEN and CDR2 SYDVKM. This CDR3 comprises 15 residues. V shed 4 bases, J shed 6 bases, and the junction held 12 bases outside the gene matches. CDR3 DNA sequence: TGTGCCAGCAGTTCCCTGGGACGAAGGGGGCCCGAGCAGTACTTC. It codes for CASSSLGRRGPEQYF.

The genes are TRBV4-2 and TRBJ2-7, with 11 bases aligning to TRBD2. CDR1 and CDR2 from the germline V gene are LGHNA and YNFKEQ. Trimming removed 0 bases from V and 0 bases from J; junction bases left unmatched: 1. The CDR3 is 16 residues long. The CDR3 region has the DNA TGTGCCAGCAGCCAAGAAGGGACTAGCGGCTCCTACGAGCAGTACTTC. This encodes CASSQEGTSGSYEQYF.

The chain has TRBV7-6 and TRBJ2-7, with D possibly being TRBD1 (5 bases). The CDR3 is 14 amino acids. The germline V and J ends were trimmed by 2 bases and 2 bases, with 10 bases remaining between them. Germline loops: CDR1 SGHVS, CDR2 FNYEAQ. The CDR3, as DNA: TGTGCCAGCAGCTTAATCCCAGGGACCTACGAGCAGTACTTC. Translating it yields CASSLIPGTYEQYF.

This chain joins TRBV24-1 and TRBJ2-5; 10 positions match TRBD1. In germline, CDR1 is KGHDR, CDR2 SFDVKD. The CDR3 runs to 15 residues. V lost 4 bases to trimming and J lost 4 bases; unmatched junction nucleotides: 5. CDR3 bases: TGTGCCACCAGTGACCCCCGGACAGGGGGAGAGACCCAGTACTTC. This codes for CATSDPRTGGETQYF.

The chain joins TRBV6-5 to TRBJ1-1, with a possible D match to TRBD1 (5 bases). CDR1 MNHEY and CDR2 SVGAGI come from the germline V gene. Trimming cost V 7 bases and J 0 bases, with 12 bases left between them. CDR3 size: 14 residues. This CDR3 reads CASTWGSMNTEAFF. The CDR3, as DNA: TGTGCCAGCACCTGGGGCTCTATGAACACTGAAGCTTTCTTT.

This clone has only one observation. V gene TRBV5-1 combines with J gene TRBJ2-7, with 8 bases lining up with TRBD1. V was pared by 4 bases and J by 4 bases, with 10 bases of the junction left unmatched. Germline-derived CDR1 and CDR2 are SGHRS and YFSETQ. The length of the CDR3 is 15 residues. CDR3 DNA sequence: TGCGCCAGCAGCGGCGGACAGGGTCCCTCTTACGAGCAGTACTTC. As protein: CASSGGQGPSYEQYF. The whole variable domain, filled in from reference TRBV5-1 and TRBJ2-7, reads KAGVTQTPRYLIKTRGQQVTLSCSPISGHRSVSWYQQTPGQGLQFLFEYFSETQRNKGNFPGRFSGRQFSNSRSEMNVSTLELGDSALYLCASSGGQGPSYEQYFGPGTRLTVT.

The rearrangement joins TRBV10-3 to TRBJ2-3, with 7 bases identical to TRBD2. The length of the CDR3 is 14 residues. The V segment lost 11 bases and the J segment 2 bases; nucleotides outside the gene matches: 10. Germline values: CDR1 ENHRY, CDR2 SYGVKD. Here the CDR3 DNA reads TGTGCCTGCCGTCCTAGCGGAGACACAGATACGCAGTATTTT. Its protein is CACRPSGDTDTQYF.

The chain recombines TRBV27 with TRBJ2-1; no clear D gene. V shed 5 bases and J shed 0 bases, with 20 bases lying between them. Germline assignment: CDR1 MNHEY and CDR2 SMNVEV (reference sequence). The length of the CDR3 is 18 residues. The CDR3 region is CASSPPTLLLSSYNEQFF. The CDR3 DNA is TGTGCCAGCAGTCCTCCCACCCTACTACTTAGCTCCTACAATGAGCAGTTCTTC.